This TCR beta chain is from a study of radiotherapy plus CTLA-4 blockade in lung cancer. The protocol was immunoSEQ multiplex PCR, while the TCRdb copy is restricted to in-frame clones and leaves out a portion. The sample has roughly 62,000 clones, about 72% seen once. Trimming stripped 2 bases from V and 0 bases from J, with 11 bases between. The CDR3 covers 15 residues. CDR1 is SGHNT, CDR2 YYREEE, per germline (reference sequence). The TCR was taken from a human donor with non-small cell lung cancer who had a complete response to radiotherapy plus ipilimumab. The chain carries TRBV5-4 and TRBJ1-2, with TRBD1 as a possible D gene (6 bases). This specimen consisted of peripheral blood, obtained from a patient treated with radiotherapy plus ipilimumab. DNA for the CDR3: TGTGCCAGCAGCTTTGGACAGAAACCTAACTATGGCTACACCTTC. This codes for CASSFGQKPNYGYTF.